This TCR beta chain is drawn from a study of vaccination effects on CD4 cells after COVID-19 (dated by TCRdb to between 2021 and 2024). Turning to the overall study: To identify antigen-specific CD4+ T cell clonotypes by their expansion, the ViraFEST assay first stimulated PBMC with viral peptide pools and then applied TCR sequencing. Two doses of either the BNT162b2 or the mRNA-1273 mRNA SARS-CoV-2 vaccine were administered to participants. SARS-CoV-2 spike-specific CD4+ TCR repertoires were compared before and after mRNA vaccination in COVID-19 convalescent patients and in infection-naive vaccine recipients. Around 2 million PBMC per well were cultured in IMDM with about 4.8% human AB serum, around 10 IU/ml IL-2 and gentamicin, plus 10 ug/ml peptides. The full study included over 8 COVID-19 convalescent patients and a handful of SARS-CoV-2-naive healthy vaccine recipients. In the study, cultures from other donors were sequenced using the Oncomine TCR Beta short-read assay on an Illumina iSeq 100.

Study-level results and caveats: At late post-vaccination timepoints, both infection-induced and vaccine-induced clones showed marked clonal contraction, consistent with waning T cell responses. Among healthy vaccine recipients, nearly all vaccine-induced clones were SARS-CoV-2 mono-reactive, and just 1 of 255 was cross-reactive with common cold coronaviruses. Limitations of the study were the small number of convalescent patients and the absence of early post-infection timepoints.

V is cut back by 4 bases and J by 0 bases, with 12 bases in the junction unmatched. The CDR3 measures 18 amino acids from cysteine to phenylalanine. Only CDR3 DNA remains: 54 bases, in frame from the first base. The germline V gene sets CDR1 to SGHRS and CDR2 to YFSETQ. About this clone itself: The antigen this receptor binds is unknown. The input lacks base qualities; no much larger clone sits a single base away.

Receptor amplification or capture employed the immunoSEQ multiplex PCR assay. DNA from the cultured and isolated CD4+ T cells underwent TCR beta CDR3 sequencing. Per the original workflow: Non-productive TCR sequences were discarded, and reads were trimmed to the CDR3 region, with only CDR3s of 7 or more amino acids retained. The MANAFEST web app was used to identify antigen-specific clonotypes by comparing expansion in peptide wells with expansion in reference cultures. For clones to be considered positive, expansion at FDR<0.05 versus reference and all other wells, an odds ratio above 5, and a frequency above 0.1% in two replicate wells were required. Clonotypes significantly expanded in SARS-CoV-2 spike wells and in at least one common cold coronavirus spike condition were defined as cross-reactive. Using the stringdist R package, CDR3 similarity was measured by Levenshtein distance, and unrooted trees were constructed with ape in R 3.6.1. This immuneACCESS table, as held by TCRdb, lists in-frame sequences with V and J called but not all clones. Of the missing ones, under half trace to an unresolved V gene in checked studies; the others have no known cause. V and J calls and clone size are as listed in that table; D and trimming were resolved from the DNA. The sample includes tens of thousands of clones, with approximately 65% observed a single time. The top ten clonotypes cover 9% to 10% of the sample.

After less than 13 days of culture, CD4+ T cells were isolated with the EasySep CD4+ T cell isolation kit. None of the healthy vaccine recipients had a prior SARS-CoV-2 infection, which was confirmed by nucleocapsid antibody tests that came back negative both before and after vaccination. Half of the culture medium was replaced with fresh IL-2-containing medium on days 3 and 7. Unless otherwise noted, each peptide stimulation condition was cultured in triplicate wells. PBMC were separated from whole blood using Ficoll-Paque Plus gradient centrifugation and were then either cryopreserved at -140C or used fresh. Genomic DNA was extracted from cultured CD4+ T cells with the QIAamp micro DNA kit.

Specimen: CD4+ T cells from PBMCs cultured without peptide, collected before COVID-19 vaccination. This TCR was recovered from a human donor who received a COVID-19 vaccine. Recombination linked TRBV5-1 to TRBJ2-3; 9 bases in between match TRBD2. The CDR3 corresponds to CASSTGNGLAPSTDTQYF. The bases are TGCGCCAGCAGCACGGGAAACGGACTAGCGCCAAGCACAGATACGCAGTATTTT.